This T cell receptor beta chain was sequenced in a study of T cells in Graves' hyperthyroidism and ophthalmopathy. The investigators amplified TCR beta CDR3 regions from RNA transcripts. Researchers ran a first-round RT-PCR on the TCR CDR3 using the HTBI primer set. TCRdb redid the calling of the multiplex PCR reads with MiXCR, one entry per CDR3 protein. The profile covers around 490,000 distinct CDR3 sequences, with around 20% appearing a single time and roughly 50% taken by the ten largest. Many counts were recorded for this clonotype. Its matching antigen is unknown. Germline trimming cut 8 bases from V and 3 bases from J; bases unmatched to any gene: 9. CDR3 size: 13 residues. Germline loops: CDR1 GTSNPN, CDR2 SVGIG (reference sequence). Overall study results and limits: In the blood, most expanded thyroid clonotypes above 0.001 appeared as well. In simple terms, a model built on 13 V-J features told ophthalmopathy apart from stable hyperthyroidism.

The source is a middle-aged man with Graves' ophthalmopathy. Sequencing used blood. The V and J genes are TRBV30 and TRBJ2-7; 8 nucleotides match TRBD1. The CDR3 loop reads CARSQGVGYEQYF. Written as DNA, the CDR3 is TGTGCCCGATCACAGGGGGTCGGCTACGAGCAGTACTTC.